This T cell receptor beta chain originates from a study of neoadjuvant anti-PD-1 for oral cavity cancer. Whole-study context: Patients without progression received a fourth nivolumab dose around day 43, then surgical resection on days 50-56.

These newly diagnosed stage II-IVA oral cavity squamous cell carcinoma patients had no prior systemic or radiation treatment. This clone was recorded a few times. The antigen is undetermined. Study-wide points: Higher pretreatment Treg/Th17 ratios tracked higher pretreatment blood clonality.

V gave up 5 bases and J gave up 7 bases, with 11 bases separating them. Germline-derived CDR1 and CDR2 are SGHAT and FQNNGV. The length of the CDR3 is 13 residues. Generated by immunoSEQ multiplex PCR, the TCRdb table keeps only in-frame clones and is missing some. The table includes some 14,000 clones, roughly 70% detected once. The chain combines TRBV11-2 with TRBJ2-2; D gene ambiguous. The origin of this receptor is a person aged 35 to 85 with oral cavity squamous cell carcinoma. The specimen comprised PBMCs, sampled before nivolumab (anti-PD-1) treatment. CDR3 nucleotide sequence: TGTGCCAGCAGCGGATATAGAGGCGGGGAGCTGTTTTTT. Translation: CASSGYRGGELFF.